This T cell receptor beta chain was profiled in a study of cytomegalovirus exposure and HLA in healthy donors. CDR3 length: 15 amino acids. The germline V gene encodes CDR1 SQVTM and CDR2 ANQGSEA. This PCR relied on a set of 60 Vbeta primers and 13 Jbeta primers. The repertoire was sequenced with immunoSEQ multiplex PCR; TCRdb's copy has only in-frame clones and lacks some. Across approximately 52,000 clones, the top ten clones capture roughly an eighth of the sample. The chain uses TRBV29-1 and TRBJ2-5, with 9 bases identical to TRBD1. The end of the DNA is better explained by TRBJ2-7, so the J call may be wrong. The specimen was PBMCs. This TCR was sampled from a woman aged 55 to 70 in good health and CMV-seropositive. This CDR3 is CSVGSGTGSSYEQYF. For the CDR3, the DNA is TGCAGCGTTGGGAGCGGGACAGGGAGCTCCTACGAGCAGTACTTC.